This TCR beta chain was obtained from a study of T cell responses to AZD1222 COVID-19 vaccine. Study observations and caveats: White British people made up most donors, females outnumbered males, and clonal diversity was possibly underestimated. Repertoire sampling was restricted to post-peak T cell response timepoints.

Sequenced by immunoSEQ multiplex PCR; TCRdb stores in-frame clones only, minus some. The table includes some 150,000 clones, about 92% detected once. This CDR3 is 12 amino acids long. The V gene's germline CDR1 is WSHSY and CDR2 SAAADI. The V and J ends lost 3 bases and 10 bases respectively, with 12 bases between them. On this clone itself: Its specificity is unknown.

The sequence derives from an adult in good health. This chain uses TRBV10-2 with TRBJ1-1; TRBD1 might be the D (5 bases). The sequencing here drew on peripheral blood, taken on day 0 of AZD1222 vaccination. This chain's CDR3 is CASSDSTGGAFF. Here the CDR3 DNA reads TGCGCCAGCAGTGATAGTACGGGGGGAGCTTTCTTT.